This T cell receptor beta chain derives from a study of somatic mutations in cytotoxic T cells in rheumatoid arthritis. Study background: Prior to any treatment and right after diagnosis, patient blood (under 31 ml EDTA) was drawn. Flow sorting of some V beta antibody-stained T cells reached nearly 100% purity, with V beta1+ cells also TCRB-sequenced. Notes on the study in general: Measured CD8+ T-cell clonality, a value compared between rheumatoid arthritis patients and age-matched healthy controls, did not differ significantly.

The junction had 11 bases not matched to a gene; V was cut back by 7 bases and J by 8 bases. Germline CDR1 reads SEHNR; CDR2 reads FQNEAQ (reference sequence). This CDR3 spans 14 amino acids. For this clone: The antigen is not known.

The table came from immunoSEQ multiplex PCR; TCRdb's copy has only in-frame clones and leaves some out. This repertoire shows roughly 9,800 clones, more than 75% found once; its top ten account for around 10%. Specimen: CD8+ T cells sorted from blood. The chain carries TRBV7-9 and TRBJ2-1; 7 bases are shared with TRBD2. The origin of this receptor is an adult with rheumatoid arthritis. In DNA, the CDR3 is TGTGCCAGCACCAGTTGGGAGGGGACCGATGAGCAGTTCTTC. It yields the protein CASTSWEGTDEQFF.